This TCR beta chain emerged from a study of early T cells in non-severe SARS-CoV-2 infection. In the study overall: Sequenced bulk RNA came from whole blood that was unsorted, and chains were unpaired.

This clonotype was detected ten times or more. Its target is not known. Germline-derived CDR1 and CDR2 are SEHNR and FQNEAQ (reference sequence). V shed 1 base and J 1 base; nucleotides not matched to a gene: 11. CDR3 length: 18 amino acids. The protocol attached unique molecular identifiers to individual cDNA molecules. TCRdb redid the calling of the 5' RACE reads with MiXCR, one entry per CDR3 protein. The sample lists tens of thousands of distinct CDR3 sequences, over 10% occurring once. Study observations and caveats: Reliance on VDJdb matching favored anti-spike CD8 responses; private and CD4 specificities were missed.

The sequenced sample consisted of whole blood. The genes are TRBV7-9 and TRBJ1-1; 8 nucleotides align to TRBD1. This sequence was found in an adult who was a healthcare worker with PCR-confirmed SARS-CoV-2 infection or an uninfected control (not recorded which). CDR3 in DNA: TGTGCCAGCAGCTTAGGACAGGGGTCTACCTCAGGGAACACTGAAGCTTTCTTT. Encoded protein: CASSLGQGSTSGNTEAFF. Complete variable domain (other parts from reference TRBV7-9 and TRBJ1-1): DTGVSQNPRHKITKRGQNVTFRCDPISEHNRLYWYRQTLGQGPEFLTYFQNEAQLEKSRLLSDRFSAERPKGSFSTLEIQRTEQGDSAMYLCASSLGQGSTSGNTEAFFGQGTRLTVV.